Here is one T cell receptor (beta chain) with its context. The sample belongs to a study of blood T cell repertoires in COVID-19. Repertoires were generated with immunoSEQ multiplex PCR, while TCRdb's copy carries only in-frame clones and drops some. The sample lists about 170,000 clones, 88% occurring once. V dropped 10 bases and J dropped 0 bases, with 15 bases sitting between them. CDR3 length: 15 amino acids. The germline gives CDR1 MNHEY, CDR2 SVGAGI. The TCR sequence derives from a man aged 45 to 65 who had recovered from COVID-19. The chain is built from TRBV6-5 and TRBJ2-2; no reliable D call. Specimen: peripheral blood. In DNA, the CDR3 is TGTGCCATCCGCAAATCGGTGGCGAACACCGGGGAGCTGTTTTTT. Its translation: CAIRKSVANTGELFF.